Listed here are 22 T cell receptor beta chains from one sample, sequenced in a study of T cells in Graves' hyperthyroidism and ophthalmopathy. What was amplified from RNA transcripts were TCR beta CDR3 regions. When the TCR CDR3 underwent first-round RT-PCR, the HTBI primer set was used. MiXCR, applied by TCRdb to the multiplex PCR reads, yields one record per CDR3 protein. The sample has more than 600,000 distinct CDR3 sequences, less than 20% seen once. The sample was blood. The receptor source for this set is a man aged 18 to 30 with Graves' hyperthyroidism.

Ten or more counts support this clonotype. V and J are TRBV18 and TRBJ2-7, with a possible D match to TRBD2 (6 bases). V was pared by 2 bases and J by 6 bases, with 11 bases between. Germline loops: CDR1 KGHSH, CDR2 LQKENI. The CDR3 covers 13 residues. The CDR3: CASSPIAVGEQYF. The CDR3 nucleotides read TGTGCCAGCTCACCAATAGCGGTGGGCGAGCAGTACTTC.

Many counts were recorded for this clonotype. The chain combines TRBV5-8 with TRBJ1-1; D unclear. The V end lost 0 bases, the J end lost 6 bases, and 6 bases lay between the germline ends. This CDR3 is 12 amino acids long. Per the germline V gene, CDR1 is SGHTS and CDR2 is YDEGEE. In DNA form, the CDR3 reads TGTGCCAGCAGCTTGGCTGGTTCTGAAGCTTTCTTT. Translating gives CASSLAGSEAFF.

This chain joins TRBV5-4 and TRBJ2-3; maybe TRBD2 (5 bases). The CDR3 consists of 15 residues. Germline lookup yields CDR1 SGHNT and CDR2 YYREEE (reference sequence). Trimming removed 2 bases at V and 2 bases at J, with 12 bases between. CDR3 nucleotides: TGTGCCAGCAGCTTAGCGGCTTTCAACACAGATACGCAGTATTTT. It encodes CASSLAAFNTDTQYF.

There are many counts of this clonotype. The J gene is TRBJ2-7, the V gene TRBV7-8; 9 bases map to TRBD2. J lost 5 bases, V lost 5 bases, and 7 bases had no gene match. The germline CDR1 and CDR2 sequences are SGHVS and FQNEAQ. This CDR3 comprises 14 residues. CDR3: CASSPGTSSDEQYF. CDR3 nucleotides: TGTGCCAGCAGCCCCGGGACTAGCAGCGACGAGCAGTACTTC.

This clonotype occurred a few times. This rearrangement joins TRBV5-4 to TRBJ1-4; maybe TRBD1 (6 bases). V lost 0 bases to trimming and J lost 4 bases, with 10 bases between them. The germline V gene encodes CDR1 SGHNT and CDR2 YYREEE (reference sequence). This CDR3 spans 15 amino acids. CDR3 region: CASSLAGQLNEKLFF. CDR3 DNA sequence: TGTGCCAGCAGCTTGGCAGGACAGCTTAATGAAAAACTGTTTTTT.

This clonotype was observed a few times. CDR3 amino acids: CASSQPYSYGYTF. The CDR3 DNA sequence: TGTGCCAGCAGCCAACCTTACAGCTATGGCTACACCTTC. The J gene is TRBJ1-2, the V gene TRBV14, with D unresolved. This CDR3 is built from 13 residues. V was clipped by 2 bases and J by 4 bases, with 8 bases between them. Germline values: CDR1 SGHDN, CDR2 FVKESK.

This chain joins TRBV29-1 and TRBJ2-1; 8 nucleotides line up with TRBD1. The CDR3 has 14 residues. CDR1 is SQVTM, CDR2 ANQGSEA, per germline. V lost 3 bases and J lost 2; bases outside the gene matches: 3. The CDR3 region is CSVDSRGPYNEQFF. CDR3 nucleotide sequence: TGCAGCGTTGATTCCAGGGGGCCCTACAATGAGCAGTTCTTC.

With regard to this clonotype: Being one base from a much bigger clone, this may be a read error. The chain links TRBV2 to TRBJ1-1, with TRBD1 as a possible D gene (6 bases). Germline CDR1 reads SNHLY; CDR2 reads FYNNEI. Trimming removed 9 bases at V and 6 bases at J, with 11 bases between. CDR3 length equals 11 residues. CDR3 bases: TGTGCCAGTCGACAGGCTGCTGAAGCTTTCTTT. Its translation: CASRQAAEAFF. Full variable domain (missing parts from reference TRBV2 and TRBJ1-1): EPEVTQTPSHQVTQMGQEVILRCVPISNHLYFYWYRQILGQKVEFLVSFYNNEISEKSEIFDDQFSVERPDGSNFTLKIRSTKLEDSAMYFCASRQAAEAFFGQGTRLTVV.

In its sample, this clonotype was seen many times. In DNA, the CDR3 is TGTGCCAGCAGCTTATCCGGGACTAGCGGTCATGAGCAGTTCTTC. This translates into CASSLSGTSGHEQFF. V and J are TRBV7-2 and TRBJ2-1; 11 bases align to TRBD2. The CDR3 is 15 residues long. Germline V gives CDR1 SGHTA, CDR2 FQGNSA. The ends lost 2 bases at V and 8 bases at J; junction bases unmatched: 5.

This clonotype came up many times. V and J are TRBV2 and TRBJ1-2, with D possibly TRBD1 on 5 matching bases. The CDR3 is 14 residues long. V was cut by 9 bases and J by 3 bases, with 17 bases left in between. Looked up from germline, CDR1 is SNHLY and CDR2 is FYNNEI. The CDR3 DNA follows: TGTGCCAGTGCCAGACAGCAGAGCGACTATGGCTACACCTTC. This codes for CASARQQSDYGYTF.

This clonotype was counted at least ten times. The chain recombines TRBV27 with TRBJ1-4; D may be TRBD1 (5 bases). V lost 3 bases and J 10 bases, leaving 15 bases between the germline ends. Germline CDR1 reads MNHEY; CDR2 reads SMNVEV (reference sequence). This CDR3 is built from 14 residues. The CDR3 coding sequence is TGTGCCAGCAGTTTTGACAGCGCGGCAGGAAAACTGTTTTTT. The encoded protein is CASSFDSAAGKLFF.

In its sample, this clonotype was seen many times. The CDR3 region has the DNA TGTGCCAGCAGCAGGGACGGTGAGCAGTACTTC. This codes for CASSRDGEQYF. The V gene is TRBV7-9, the J gene TRBJ2-7; D is tentatively TRBD1 or TRBD2 (5 bases each). CDR3 length: 11 amino acids. The V end was cut by 5 bases, the J end by 7 bases, with 9 bases between. CDR1 and CDR2 from the germline V gene are SEHNR and FQNEAQ (reference sequence).

This clonotype came up a few times. The gene calls are TRBV9 and TRBJ1-1; 8 bases match TRBD1. The V segment lost 0 bases and the J segment 2 bases; nucleotides outside the gene matches: 3. This CDR3 spans 15 amino acids. Germline CDR1 SGDLS, CDR2 YYNGEE. CDR3 coding DNA: TGTGCCAGCAGCGTAGGGCAGGGGGCCAACACTGAAGCTTTCTTT. Amino acids: CASSVGQGANTEAFF.

This clonotype was detected many times. The chain couples TRBV7-9 to TRBJ2-7; perhaps D is TRBD1 or TRBD2 (5 bases each). This CDR3 comprises 15 residues. The germline V gene encodes CDR1 SEHNR and CDR2 FQNEAQ (reference sequence). V gave up 4 bases and J gave up 1 base, with 14 bases separating them. DNA for the CDR3: TGTGCCAGCAGCTGGGACGGCCTCGGGTCCTACGAGCAGTACTTC. This codes for CASSWDGLGSYEQYF.

The gene calls are TRBV6-9 and TRBJ2-7; 7 nucleotides agree with TRBD1. CDR3 size: 16 residues. With V trimmed by 3 bases and J by 0 bases, 8 bases remained unmatched. The germline CDR1 and CDR2 sequences are MNHGY and SVAAGI. For the CDR3, the DNA is TGTGCCAGCAGTTACCACACAGGGGCCATCTCCTACGAGCAGTACTTC. Amino acid sequence: CASSYHTGAISYEQYF.

Many counts were recorded for this clonotype. The J gene is TRBJ2-1, the V gene TRBV7-9, with 7 positions matching TRBD1. Trimming took 2 bases from V and 9 from J; bases not matched to a gene: 10. The CDR3 is 15 residues long. Germline V gene lookup returns CDR1 SEHNR and CDR2 FQNEAQ (reference sequence). This CDR3 is CASSLMLDRLGEQFF. In DNA form, the CDR3 reads TGTGCCAGCAGCTTAATGTTGGACAGGTTGGGTGAGCAGTTCTTC.

This clonotype was counted only a few times. The chain recombines TRBV29-1 with TRBJ1-2; D not resolved. Germline V CDR1 and CDR2: SQVTM, ANQGSEA. V gave up 2 bases and J gave up 2 bases, with 6 bases separating them. The CDR3 contains 12 residues. CDR3 bases: TGCAGCGTTGAATCCGTGAACTATGGCTACACCTTC. As protein: CSVESVNYGYTF.

This clonotype has at least ten counts. The chain joins TRBV28 to TRBJ2-1, with 15 nucleotides matching TRBD2. V was clipped by 7 bases and J by 1 base; unmatched bases: 2. The CDR3 is 16 residues long. The V gene's germline CDR1 is MDHEN and CDR2 SYDVKM. CDR3 protein: CASTGTSGRSYNEQFF. CDR3 nucleotides: TGTGCCAGCACCGGGACTAGCGGGAGGTCCTACAATGAGCAGTTCTTC.

The sample holds a few counts of this clonotype. The genes are TRBV12-5 and TRBJ1-2; D gene uncertain. Deletions cut 4 bases from V and 0 bases from J, with 6 bases between. Per the germline V gene, CDR1 is LGHNT and CDR2 is FRNRAP. The CDR3 sequence is 13 residues long. The CDR3 nucleotides are TGTGCTAGTGGTTACGAGACTAACTATGGCTACACCTTC. It is translated as CASGYETNYGYTF.

This clonotype appeared many times. V gene TRBV6-2 or TRBV6-3 combines with J gene TRBJ1-1; D is uncertain. Germline CDR1 reads MNHEY; CDR2 reads SVGEGT. The CDR3 extends over 14 amino acids. V lost 2 bases and J lost 5, with 12 bases in between. The DNA of the CDR3 is TGTGCCAGCAGTTACGTCGGCTTCGCTACTGAAGCTTTCTTT. It is translated as CASSYVGFATEAFF.

This clonotype has ten or more counts. The V gene is TRBV28, the J gene TRBJ2-3; 7 nucleotides agree with TRBD2. The CDR3 contains 16 residues. Germline loops: CDR1 MDHEN, CDR2 SYDVKM. Trimming took 3 bases from V and 4 from J; bases not matched to a gene: 10. As DNA, the CDR3 is TGTGCCAGCAGTTTCGGGGGGATTGTCGTCGCAGATACGCAGTATTTT. This sequence encodes CASSFGGIVVADTQYF.

Ten or more counts support this clonotype. This rearrangement joins TRBV6-1 to TRBJ1-2; D not certain. The germline V and J ends were trimmed by 5 bases and 8 bases, with 12 bases remaining between them. The length of the CDR3 is 12 residues. The germline V gene has CDR1 MNHNS and CDR2 SASEGT. DNA for the CDR3: TGTGCCAGCAGTTACAGCGTCGGCGGCTACACCTTC. Protein sequence: CASSYSVGGYTF.